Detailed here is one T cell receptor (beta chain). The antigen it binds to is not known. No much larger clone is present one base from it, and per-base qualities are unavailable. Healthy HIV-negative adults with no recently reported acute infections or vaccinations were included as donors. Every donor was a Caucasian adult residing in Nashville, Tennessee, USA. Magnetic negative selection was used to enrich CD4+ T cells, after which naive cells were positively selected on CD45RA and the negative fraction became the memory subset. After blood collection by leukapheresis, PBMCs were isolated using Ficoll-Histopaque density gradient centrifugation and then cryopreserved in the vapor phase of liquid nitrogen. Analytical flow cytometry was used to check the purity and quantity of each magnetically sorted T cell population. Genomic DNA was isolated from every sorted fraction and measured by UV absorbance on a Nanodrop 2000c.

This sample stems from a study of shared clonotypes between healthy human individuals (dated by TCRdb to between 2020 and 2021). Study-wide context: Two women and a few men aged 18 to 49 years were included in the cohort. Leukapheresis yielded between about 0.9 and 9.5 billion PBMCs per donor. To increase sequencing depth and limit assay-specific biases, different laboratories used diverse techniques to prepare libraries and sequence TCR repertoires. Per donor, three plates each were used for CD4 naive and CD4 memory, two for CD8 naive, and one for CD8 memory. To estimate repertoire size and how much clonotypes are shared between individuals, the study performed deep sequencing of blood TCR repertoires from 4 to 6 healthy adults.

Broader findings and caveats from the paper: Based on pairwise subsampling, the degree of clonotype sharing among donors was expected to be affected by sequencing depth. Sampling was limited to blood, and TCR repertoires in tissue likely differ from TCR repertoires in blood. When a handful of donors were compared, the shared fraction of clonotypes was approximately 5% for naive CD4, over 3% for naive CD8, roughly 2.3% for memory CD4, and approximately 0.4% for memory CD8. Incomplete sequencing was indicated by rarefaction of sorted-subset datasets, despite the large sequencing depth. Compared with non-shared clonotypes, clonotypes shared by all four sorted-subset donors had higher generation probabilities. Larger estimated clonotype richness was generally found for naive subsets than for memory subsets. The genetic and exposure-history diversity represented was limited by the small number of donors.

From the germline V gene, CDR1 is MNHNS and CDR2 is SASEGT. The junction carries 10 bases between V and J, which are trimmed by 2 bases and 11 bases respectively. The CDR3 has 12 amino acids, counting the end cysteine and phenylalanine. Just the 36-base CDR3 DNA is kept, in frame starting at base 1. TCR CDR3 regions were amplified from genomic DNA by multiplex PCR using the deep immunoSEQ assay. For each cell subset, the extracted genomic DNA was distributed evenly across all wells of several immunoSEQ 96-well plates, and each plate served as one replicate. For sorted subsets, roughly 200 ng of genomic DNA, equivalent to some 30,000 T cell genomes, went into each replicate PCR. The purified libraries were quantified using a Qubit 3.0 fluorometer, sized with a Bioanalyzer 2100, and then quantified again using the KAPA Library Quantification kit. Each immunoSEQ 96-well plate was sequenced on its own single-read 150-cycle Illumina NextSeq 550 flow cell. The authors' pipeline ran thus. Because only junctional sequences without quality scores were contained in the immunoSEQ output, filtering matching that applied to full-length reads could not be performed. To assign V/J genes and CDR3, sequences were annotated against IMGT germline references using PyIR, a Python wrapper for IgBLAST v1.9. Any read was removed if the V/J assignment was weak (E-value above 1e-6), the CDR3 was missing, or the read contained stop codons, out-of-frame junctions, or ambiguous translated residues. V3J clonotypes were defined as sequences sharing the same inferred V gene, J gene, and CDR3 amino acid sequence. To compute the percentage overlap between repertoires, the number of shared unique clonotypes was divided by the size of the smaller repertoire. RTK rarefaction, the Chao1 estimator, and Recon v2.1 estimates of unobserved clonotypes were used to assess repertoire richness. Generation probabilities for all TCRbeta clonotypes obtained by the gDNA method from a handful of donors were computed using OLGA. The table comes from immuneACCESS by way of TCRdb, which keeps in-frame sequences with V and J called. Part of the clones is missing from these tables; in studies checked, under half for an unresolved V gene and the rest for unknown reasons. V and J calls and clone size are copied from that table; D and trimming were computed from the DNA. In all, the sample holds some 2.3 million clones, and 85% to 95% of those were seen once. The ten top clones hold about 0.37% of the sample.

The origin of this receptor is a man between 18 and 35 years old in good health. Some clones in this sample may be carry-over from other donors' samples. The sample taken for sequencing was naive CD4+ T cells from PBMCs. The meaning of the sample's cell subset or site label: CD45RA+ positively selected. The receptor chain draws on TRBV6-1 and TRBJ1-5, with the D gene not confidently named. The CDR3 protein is CASSEYTPSQHF. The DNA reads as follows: TGTGCCAGCAGTGAATATACCCCCTCCCAGCATTTT.